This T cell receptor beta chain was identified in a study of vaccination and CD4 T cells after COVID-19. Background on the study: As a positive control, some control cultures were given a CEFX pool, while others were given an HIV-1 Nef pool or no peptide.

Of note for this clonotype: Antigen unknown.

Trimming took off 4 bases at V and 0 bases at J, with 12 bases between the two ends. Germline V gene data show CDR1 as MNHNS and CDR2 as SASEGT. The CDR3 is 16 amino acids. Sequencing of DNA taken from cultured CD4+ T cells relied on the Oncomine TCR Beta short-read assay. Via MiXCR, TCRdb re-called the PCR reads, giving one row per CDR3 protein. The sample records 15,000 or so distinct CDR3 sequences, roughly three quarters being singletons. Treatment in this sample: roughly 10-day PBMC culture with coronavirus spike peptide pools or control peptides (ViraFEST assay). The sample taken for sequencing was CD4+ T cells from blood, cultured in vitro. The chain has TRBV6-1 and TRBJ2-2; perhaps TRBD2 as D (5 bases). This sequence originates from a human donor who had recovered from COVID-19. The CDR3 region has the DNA TGTGCCAGCAGTGTTTATGTCGGGGCGAACACCGGGGAGCTGTTTTTT. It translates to CASSVYVGANTGELFF.